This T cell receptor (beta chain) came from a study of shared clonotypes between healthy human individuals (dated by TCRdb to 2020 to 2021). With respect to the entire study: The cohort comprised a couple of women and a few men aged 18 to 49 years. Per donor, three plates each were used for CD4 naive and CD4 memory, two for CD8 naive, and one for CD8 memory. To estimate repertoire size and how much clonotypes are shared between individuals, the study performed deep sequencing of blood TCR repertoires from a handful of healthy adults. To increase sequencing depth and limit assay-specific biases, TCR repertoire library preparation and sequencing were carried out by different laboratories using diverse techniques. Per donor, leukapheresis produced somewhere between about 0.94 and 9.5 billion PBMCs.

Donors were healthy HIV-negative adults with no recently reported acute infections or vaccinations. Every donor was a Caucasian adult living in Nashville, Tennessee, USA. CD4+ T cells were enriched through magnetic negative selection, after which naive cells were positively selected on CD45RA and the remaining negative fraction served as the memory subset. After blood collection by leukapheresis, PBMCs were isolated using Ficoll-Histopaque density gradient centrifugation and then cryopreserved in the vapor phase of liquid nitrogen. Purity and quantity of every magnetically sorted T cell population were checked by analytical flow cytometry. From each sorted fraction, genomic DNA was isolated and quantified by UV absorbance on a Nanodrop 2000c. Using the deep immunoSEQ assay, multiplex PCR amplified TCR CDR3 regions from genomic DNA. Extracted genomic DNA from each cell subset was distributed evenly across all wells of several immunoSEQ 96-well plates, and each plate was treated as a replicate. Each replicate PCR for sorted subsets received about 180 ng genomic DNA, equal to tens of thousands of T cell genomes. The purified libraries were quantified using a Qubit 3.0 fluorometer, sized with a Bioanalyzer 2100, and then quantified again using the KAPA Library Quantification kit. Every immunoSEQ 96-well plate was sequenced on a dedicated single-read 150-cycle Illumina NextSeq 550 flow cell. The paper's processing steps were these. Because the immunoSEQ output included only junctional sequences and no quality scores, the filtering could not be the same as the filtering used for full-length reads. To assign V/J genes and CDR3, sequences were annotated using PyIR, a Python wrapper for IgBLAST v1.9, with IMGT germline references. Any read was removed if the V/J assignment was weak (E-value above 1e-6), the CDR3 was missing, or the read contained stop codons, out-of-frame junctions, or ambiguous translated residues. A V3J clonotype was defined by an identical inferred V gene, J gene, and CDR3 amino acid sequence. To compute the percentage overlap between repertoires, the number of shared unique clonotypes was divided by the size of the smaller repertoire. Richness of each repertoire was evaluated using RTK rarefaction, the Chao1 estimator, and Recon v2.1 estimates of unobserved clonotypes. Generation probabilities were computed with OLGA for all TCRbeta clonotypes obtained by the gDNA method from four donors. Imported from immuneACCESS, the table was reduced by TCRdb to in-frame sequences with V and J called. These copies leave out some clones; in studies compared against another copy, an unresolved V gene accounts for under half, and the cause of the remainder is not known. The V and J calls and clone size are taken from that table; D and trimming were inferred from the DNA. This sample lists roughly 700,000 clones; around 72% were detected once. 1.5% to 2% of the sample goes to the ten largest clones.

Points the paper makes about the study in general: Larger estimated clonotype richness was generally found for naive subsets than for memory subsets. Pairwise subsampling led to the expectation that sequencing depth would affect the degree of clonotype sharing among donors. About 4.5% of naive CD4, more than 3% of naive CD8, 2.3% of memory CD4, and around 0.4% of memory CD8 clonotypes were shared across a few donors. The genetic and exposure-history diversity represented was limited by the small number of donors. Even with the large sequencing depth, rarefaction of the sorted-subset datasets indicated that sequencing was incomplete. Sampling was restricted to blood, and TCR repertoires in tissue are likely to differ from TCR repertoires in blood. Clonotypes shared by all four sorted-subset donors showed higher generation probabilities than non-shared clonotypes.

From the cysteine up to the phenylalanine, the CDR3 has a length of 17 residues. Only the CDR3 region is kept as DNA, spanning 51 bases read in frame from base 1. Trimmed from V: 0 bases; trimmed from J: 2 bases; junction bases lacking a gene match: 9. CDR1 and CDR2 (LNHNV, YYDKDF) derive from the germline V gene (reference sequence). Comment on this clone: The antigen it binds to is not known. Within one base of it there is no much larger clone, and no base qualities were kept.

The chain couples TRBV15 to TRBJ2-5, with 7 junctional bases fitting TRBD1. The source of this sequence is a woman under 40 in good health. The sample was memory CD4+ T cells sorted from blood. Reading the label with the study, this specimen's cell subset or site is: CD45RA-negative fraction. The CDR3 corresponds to CATSREGGGTMQETQYF. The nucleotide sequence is TGTGCCACCAGCAGAGAAGGGGGCGGTACCATGCAAGAGACCCAGTACTTC.